This record looks at one TCR beta chain sequence and its context. These data are taken from a study of cytotoxic CD8 clonotypes in ibrutinib-treated CLL. Study-level information: Response samples were taken after a median of 12 months on treatment, range 6 to 36.

Generated by immunoSEQ multiplex PCR, the TCRdb table keeps only in-frame clones and is missing some. The table records around 200,000 clones, over 65% of them present only once. The receptor's source is a human donor with chronic lymphocytic leukemia. This sample comprised PBMCs, obtained after 12 months of ibrutinib treatment.

CDR3 sequence reads: CASSIQMTGPNTEAFF. In DNA form, the CDR3 reads TGTGCCAGCAGCATCCAAATGACAGGACCGAACACTGAAGCTTTCTTT. The V gene is TRBV7-2, the J gene TRBJ1-1; perhaps TRBD1 as D (6 bases). CDR3 size: 16 residues. V lost 5 bases, J lost 1 base, and 17 bases lay in between. Germline V gene data show CDR1 as SGHTA and CDR2 as FQGNSA.